The following is a T cell receptor beta chain sequence with its context. What it recognizes is unknown. Germline-derived CDR1 and CDR2 are SGHAT and FQNNGV. Trimming at V came to 5 bases and at J to 4 bases, leaving 5 bases not matched to a gene. The CDR3 runs 14 residues. Sequencing was performed with immunoSEQ multiplex PCR; in TCRdb, only in-frame clones are kept and a portion is missing. Of hundreds of thousands of clones listed, around 75% are singletons. This record belongs to a study of cytotoxic CD8 clonotypes in ibrutinib-treated CLL. Whole-study context: Of a cohort that held about a dozen relapsed/refractory and around 15 treatment-naive patients, around 17 were IGHV unmutated. Samples had a mean of approximately 260,000 productive templates and around 90,000 productive rearrangements. General study findings and limits: Clonality went up at the time of ibrutinib response, stayed stable in sustained remission, and later dropped back toward its baseline level at progression. Under therapy, public clonotypes either contracted or stayed stable, and they were uncommon.

V and J are TRBV11-2 and TRBJ2-3; the match to TRBD1 covers 8 bases. The TCR sequence derives from a human donor with chronic lymphocytic leukemia. Sequencing was performed on PBMCs, taken after 12 months of ibrutinib treatment. The CDR3 region is CASSRTGTADTQYF. The CDR3 DNA sequence: TGTGCCAGCAGCAGGACAGGGACGGCAGATACGCAGTATTTT.